Listed here are 7 T cell receptor beta chains from one sample, sequenced in a study of cytomegalovirus exposure and HLA in healthy donors. PCR was performed using 60 Vbeta and 13 Jbeta primers. Method: immunoSEQ multiplex PCR; TCRdb's copy keeps in-frame clones and lacks some. The data show 150,000 or so clones, with 81% seen just once and 4.9% held by the top ten. What was sequenced was PBMCs. These receptors were collected from a woman under 30 in good health and CMV-seropositive.

This chain joins TRBV5-1 and TRBJ1-1, with D maybe TRBD1 (6 bases). With 5 bases removed from V and 5 bases from J, the gap between germline ends came to 7 bases. Germline V gene lookup returns CDR1 SGHRS and CDR2 YFSETQ. CDR3 length equals 11 residues. Written as DNA, the CDR3 is TGCGCCAGCAGTACAGGGACTGAAGCTTTCTTT. Protein product: CASSTGTEAFF.

In its sample, this clone was seen a few times. The rearrangement joins TRBV19 to TRBJ1-1, with D possibly TRBD1 on 5 matching bases. The CDR3 extends over 12 amino acids. Germline CDR1 reads LNHDA; CDR2 reads SQIVND (reference sequence). Trimming cost V 5 bases and J 4 bases, with 8 bases left between them. CDR3 nucleotides: TGTGCCAGTAGTGCGGGACTCACTGAAGCTTTCTTT. This sequence encodes CASSAGLTEAFF.

The J gene is TRBJ1-4, the V gene TRBV19, with TRBD1 matching 11 bases. The V gene's germline CDR1 is LNHDA and CDR2 SQIVND (reference sequence). There are 16 residues in the CDR3. V dropped 6 bases and J dropped 6; count of bases not matched to a gene: 9. The CDR3 coding sequence is TGTGCCAGTAGACGATACGGGGACAGGGGGGATGAAAAACTGTTTTTT. It encodes CASRRYGDRGDEKLFF.

The V gene is TRBV14, the J gene TRBJ2-7; tentatively, D is TRBD1 (6 bases). The CDR3 totals 17 residues. Trimming left V 0 bases short and J 2 bases short, with 17 bases between. The germline V gene has CDR1 SGHDN and CDR2 FVKESK. The CDR3 region is CASSQDNFGQRTYEQYF. Written as DNA, the CDR3 is TGTGCCAGCAGCCAAGATAACTTCGGACAGCGAACCTACGAGCAGTACTTC.

This chain joins TRBV4-3 and TRBJ2-7; D not certain. The CDR3 consists of 14 residues. V lost 1 base to trimming and J lost 0 bases, with 7 bases between them. Per the germline V gene, CDR1 is LGHNA and CDR2 is YSLEER. Here the CDR3 reads CASSQGTSSYEQYF. The CDR3 nucleotides read TGCGCCAGCAGCCAAGGCACCAGCTCCTACGAGCAGTACTTC.

The chain links TRBV14 to TRBJ2-7, with D perhaps matching TRBD2 (5 bases). Germline CDR1 reads SGHDN; CDR2 reads FVKESK. Trimming removed 2 bases at V and 6 bases at J, with 23 bases between. The CDR3 length is 17 residues. As DNA, the CDR3 is TGTGCCAGCAGCCAACGCCCCTACGGACGGTCCCGGGGCGAGCAGTACTTC. Amino acid sequence: CASSQRPYGRSRGEQYF.

V usage is TRBV10-1 and J usage is TRBJ2-7, with 7 bases fitting TRBD1. This CDR3 has 16 amino acids. Looked up from germline, CDR1 is WNHNN and CDR2 is SYGVQD (reference sequence). V was pared by 3 bases and J by 4 bases, with 12 bases of the junction left unmatched. CDR3 coding DNA: TGCGCCAGCAGTGAAGGGGGCACGTTGGGGGTATACGAGCAGTACTTC. Translating it yields CASSEGGTLGVYEQYF.